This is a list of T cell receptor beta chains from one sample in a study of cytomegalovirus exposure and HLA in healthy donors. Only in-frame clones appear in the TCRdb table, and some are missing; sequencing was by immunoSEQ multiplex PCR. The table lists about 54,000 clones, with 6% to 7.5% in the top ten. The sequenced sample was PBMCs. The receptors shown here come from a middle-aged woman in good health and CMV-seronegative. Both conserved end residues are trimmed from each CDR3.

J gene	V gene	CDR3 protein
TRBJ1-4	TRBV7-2	ASSLAGGRGEKLF
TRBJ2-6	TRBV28	ASSTGYSGANVLT
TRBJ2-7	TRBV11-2	ASSLPNRLEQY
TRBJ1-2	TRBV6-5	ASSYAGVYGYT
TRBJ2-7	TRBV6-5	ASSSPFRTSGYEQY
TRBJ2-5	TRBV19	ASSILKSSQETQY
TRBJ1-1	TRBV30	ACSPVDTEAF
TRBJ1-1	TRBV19	ASSQTGGFDTEAF
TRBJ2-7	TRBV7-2	ASSLAGSYEQY
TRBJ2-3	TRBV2	ASTPSGQPADTQY
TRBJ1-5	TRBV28	ASEDRGLNQPQH
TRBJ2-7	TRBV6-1	ASKREGGWSYEQY
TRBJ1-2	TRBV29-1	SVEKSGQGRGYT
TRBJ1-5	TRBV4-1	ASSQGDRDNQPQH
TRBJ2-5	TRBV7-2	ASNLGLAGGETQY
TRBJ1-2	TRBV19	ASSAYDNYGYT
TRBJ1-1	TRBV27	ASSQQGTNTEAF
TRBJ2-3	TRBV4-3	ASSQSLAGGFTDTQY
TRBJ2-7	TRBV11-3	ASSLGTGSGSYEQY
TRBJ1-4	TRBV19	ASSIQGGIGTNEKLF
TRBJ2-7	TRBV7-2	ASSLAGGDGSYEQY
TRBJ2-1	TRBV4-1	ASSRGGLAGNEQF
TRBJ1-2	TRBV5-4	ASIRQGAAYGYT
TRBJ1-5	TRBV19	ASRALEGGDQPQH
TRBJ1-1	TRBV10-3	AISAEGARGLGAF
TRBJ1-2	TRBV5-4	ASSLESLGQGADGYT
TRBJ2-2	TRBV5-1	ASPPWQGGNTGELF
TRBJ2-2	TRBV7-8	ASSFFRELTATGELF
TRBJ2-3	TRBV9	ASSVAGREGTDTQY
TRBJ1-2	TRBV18	ASSPKDREDGYT
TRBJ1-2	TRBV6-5	ASSYGPLGGGGYT
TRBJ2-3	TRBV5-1	ASSLTSGGYTYTQY
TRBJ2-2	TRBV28	ASSYSGRGDTGELF
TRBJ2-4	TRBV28	ASTSGETAKNIQY
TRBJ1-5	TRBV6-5	ASRPQGRSQPQH
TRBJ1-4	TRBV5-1	ASSFGGDEKLF
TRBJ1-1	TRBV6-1	ASSEALLRDRDIEAF
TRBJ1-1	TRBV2	AGGQDTYAAF
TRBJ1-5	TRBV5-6	ASSGGPSNQPQH
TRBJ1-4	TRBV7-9	ATGGQNEKLF
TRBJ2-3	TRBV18	ASSPIPGQGFLTDTQY
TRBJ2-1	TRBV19	ASSPIAGGPHGNEQF
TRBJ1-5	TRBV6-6	ASGRGDTNQPQH
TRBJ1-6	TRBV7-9	ASSIEPPLH
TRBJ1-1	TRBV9	ASSPDYRGPTEAF
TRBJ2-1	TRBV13	ASSSMGYGRAHEQF